This entry lists 28 T cell receptor beta chains sequenced from one sample in a study of CD8+CD57+ T cells in acquired aplastic anemia. The patients chosen for sequencing had shown expansion of CD8+CD57+ cells (detected by flow cytometry). Profiling that covered TCR beta VDJ and CDR3 relied on genomic DNA as its template. TCRdb reprocessed the reads via MiXCR and lists one record per CDR3 protein. The table includes 170,000 or so distinct CDR3 sequences, 63% detected once. The specimen sequenced was sorted CD4+, CD8+, or CD8+CD57+ T cells (not recorded which) from PBMCs. The receptors here all came from a human donor with aplastic anemia.

This sequence joins TRBV6-1 and TRBJ2-1; D gene unclear. V lost 7 bases, J lost 4 bases, and 8 bases lay in between. Germline values: CDR1 MNHNS, CDR2 SASEGT. The CDR3 is made up of 12 amino acids. The CDR3 sequence: CASTISYNEQFF. CDR3 nucleotide sequence: TGTGCCAGCACTATTTCTTACAATGAGCAGTTCTTC.

The chain employs TRBV7-8 and TRBJ1-1, with D unclear. Germline V gives CDR1 SGHVS, CDR2 FQNEAQ. Trimming stripped 5 bases from V and 2 bases from J, with 12 bases between. CDR3 size: 14 residues. CDR3 sequence: CASSPSRGNTEAFF. The CDR3 nucleotides read TGTGCCAGCAGCCCCTCTCGGGGTAACACTGAAGCTTTCTTT.

The chain is built from TRBV19 and TRBJ2-7, with 8 bases aligning to TRBD2. The CDR3 is 14 residues long. The V gene end was trimmed by 6 bases and the J gene end by 0 bases; junction bases not matched to a gene: 4. The germline gives CDR1 LNHDA, CDR2 SQIVND (reference sequence). Written as DNA, the CDR3 is TGTGCCAGTAGAAGCGGGGGAAGCTCCTACGAGCAGTACTTC. Its protein is CASRSGGSSYEQYF. The full variable domain, in which reference TRBV19 and TRBJ2-7 provide the parts outside the CDR3, is DGGITQSPKYLFRKEGQNVTLSCEQNLNHDAMYWYRQDPGQGLRLIYYSQIVNDFQKGDIAEGYSVSREKKESFPLTVTSAQKNPTAFYLCASRSGGSSYEQYFGPGTRLTVT.

As DNA, the CDR3 is TGTGCCAGCAGCCAAGAGGCTATTCGTGGGGCTGAAGCTTTCTTT. Translation: CASSQEAIRGAEAFF. V and J are TRBV14 and TRBJ1-1; D gene ambiguous. The CDR3 contains 15 residues. Germline V gene data show CDR1 as SGHDN and CDR2 as FVKESK. Trimming pared 0 bases from V and 6 bases from J, leaving 14 bases between.

In its sample, this clonotype was seen many times. This chain uses TRBV6-1 with TRBJ2-7; D unclear. V was trimmed by 3 bases and J by 5 bases, leaving 14 bases between them. This CDR3 contains 14 residues. Per germline, CDR1 MNHNS and CDR2 SASEGT. CDR3 in amino acids: CASSDGLTPHEQYF. The CDR3 bases are TGTGCCAGCAGTGATGGCCTGACCCCCCACGAGCAGTACTTC.

The CDR3 DNA follows: TGTGCCAGCAGCCAAACCCCCGCCGATACGCAGTATTTT. Its protein product is CASSQTPADTQYF. J is TRBJ2-3 and V is TRBV3-1; no clear D. CDR3 length equals 13 residues. V dropped 2 bases and J dropped 6 bases, with 9 bases sitting between them. Germline V gene data show CDR1 as LGHDT and CDR2 as YNNKEL (reference sequence).

CDR3 amino acids: CASTSSYEQYF. In DNA form, the CDR3 reads TGTGCCAGCACGAGCTCCTACGAGCAGTACTTC. The chain joins TRBV12-3 or TRBV12-4 to TRBJ2-7; D unclear. The V gene lost 7 bases and the J gene lost 0 bases, with 4 bases spanning the gap. The CDR3 extends over 11 amino acids.

This rearrangement joins TRBV15 to TRBJ1-1; D possibly corresponds to TRBD1 (5 bases). CDR1 and CDR2 from the germline V gene are LNHNV and YYDKDF (reference sequence). The CDR3 has 12 amino acids. Trimming stripped 3 bases from V and 10 bases from J, with 12 bases between. The CDR3 spells CATSSASGPAFF. CDR3 nucleotide sequence: TGTGCCACCAGCAGTGCGTCGGGGCCAGCTTTCTTT.

The chain uses TRBV6-4 and TRBJ1-2; the D gene is possibly TRBD1 (6 bases). The CDR3 has 14 residues. Germline lookup yields CDR1 MRHNA and CDR2 SNTAGT. Trimming took off 6 bases at V and 6 bases at J, with 17 bases between the two ends. This CDR3 is CASRTDRPGDGYTF. In DNA form, the CDR3 reads TGTGCCAGCAGGACCGACAGGCCTGGGGATGGCTACACCTTC.

The chain carries TRBV10-3 and TRBJ2-1; D is perhaps TRBD2 (6 bases). The CDR3 is 13 amino acids. V gave up 6 bases and J gave up 4 bases, with 10 bases separating them. Germline V gene lookup returns CDR1 ENHRY and CDR2 SYGVKD. CDR3 region: CAIRNGGYNEQFF. CDR3 coding DNA: TGTGCCATCAGGAATGGGGGGTACAATGAGCAGTTCTTC.

This clonotype was observed a handful of times. The chain carries TRBV29-1 and TRBJ1-1; no definite D call. Germline V gives CDR1 SQVTM, CDR2 ANQGSEA. The germline V and J ends were trimmed by 6 bases and 0 bases, with 8 bases remaining between them. This CDR3 comprises 12 residues. The CDR3 loop reads CSVQEMNTEAFF. CDR3 bases: TGCAGCGTGCAGGAGATGAACACTGAAGCTTTCTTT.

At least ten counts were recorded for this clonotype. V gene TRBV19 combines with J gene TRBJ2-7, with 11 positions matching TRBD1. There are 13 residues in the CDR3. V shed 3 bases and J 6 bases; nucleotides not matched to a gene: 1. Germline V gene lookup returns CDR1 LNHDA and CDR2 SQIVND (reference sequence). CDR3 DNA: TGTGCCAGTAGTATGGGACAGGGGGGCGAGCAGTACTTC. It specifies CASSMGQGGEQYF.

V gene TRBV20-1 combines with J gene TRBJ1-6, with TRBD1 matching 8 bases. The ends lost 0 bases at V and 7 bases at J; junction bases unmatched: 11. Germline V gives CDR1 DFQATT, CDR2 SNEGSKA (reference sequence). The CDR3 extends over 17 amino acids. The chain's CDR3 is CSARDLRRQGQNSPLHF. CDR3 nucleotides: TGCAGTGCTAGAGATCTGCGGCGACAGGGGCAGAATTCACCCCTCCACTTT.

Remarks on this clonotype: The CDR3 carries no conserved terminal phenylalanine or tryptophan, so it likely arises from a read error. The rearrangement joins TRBV29-1 to TRBJ2-7; D remains ambiguous. Germline CDR1 and CDR2: SQVTM and ANQGSEA. The CDR3 totals 11 residues. The DNA for the CDR3 is TGCGGCGTCGTCACCGGCTACGAGCAGTACTCC. Protein: CGVVTGYEQYS.

V and J are TRBV30 and TRBJ1-1; D is perhaps TRBD1 (5 bases). CDR1 and CDR2 from the germline V gene are GTSNPN and SVGIG (reference sequence). The CDR3 totals 12 residues. Trimming left V 4 bases short and J 4 bases short, with 10 bases between. Here the CDR3 DNA reads TGTGCCTGGAACTTGGGGGGCACTGAAGCTTTCTTT. Its protein is CAWNLGGTEAFF.

This clonotype was seen at least ten times. This chain connects TRBV25-1 to TRBJ1-1; tentatively, D is TRBD1 (5 bases). Per germline, CDR1 MGHDK and CDR2 SYGVNS. Trimming left V 2 bases short and J 8 bases short, with 15 bases between. CDR3 length: 14 residues. The CDR3 bases are TGTGCCAGCAGTGAAATGACAGCTAGCGGAGAAGCTTTCTTT. Its translation is CASSEMTASGEAFF.

This clonotype was counted ten times or more. The chain uses TRBV7-9 and TRBJ2-4; 8 bases map to TRBD1. Per germline, CDR1 SEHNR and CDR2 FQNEAQ (reference sequence). The V and J ends lost 2 bases and 1 base, in that order; junction bases with no gene match: 7. The CDR3 contains 17 residues. CDR3 residues: CASSLTRGPYAKNIQYF. The CDR3 bases are TGTGCCAGCAGCTTAACCAGGGGGCCCTACGCCAAAAACATTCAGTACTTC.

The gene calls are TRBV7-9 and TRBJ1-6, with D possibly matching TRBD1 (6 bases). The CDR3 is 16 amino acids. V dropped 5 bases and J dropped 6 bases, with 17 bases sitting between them. Germline V lookup: CDR1 SEHNR, CDR2 FQNEAQ (reference sequence). The CDR3 spells CASSPSGGGRNSPLHF. As DNA, the CDR3 is TGTGCCAGCAGCCCTTCCGGGGGGGGCCGTAATTCACCCCTCCACTTT.

This clonotype was observed many times. The chain is built from TRBV7-3 and TRBJ2-2; D remains unclear. This CDR3 is built from 14 residues. Germline V gene lookup returns CDR1 SGHTA and CDR2 FQGTGA. V lost 5 bases and J 3 bases, leaving 10 bases between the germline ends. CDR3 in amino acids: CASSPSADTGELFF. CDR3 in DNA: TGTGCCAGCAGCCCCTCGGCCGACACCGGGGAGCTGTTTTTT.

The gene calls are TRBV25-1 and TRBJ2-3; D call uncertain. V was pared by 1 base and J by 0 bases, with 11 bases between. Germline values: CDR1 MGHDK, CDR2 SYGVNS. The CDR3 has 16 residues. CDR3 sequence (DNA): TGTGCCAGCAGTGAATTACGGGCAGCTAGCACAGATACGCAGTATTTT. It yields the protein CASSELRAASTDTQYF.

This clonotype has more than one count but fewer than ten. This chain links TRBV20-1 with TRBJ2-1; TRBD2 matches 10 bases. V lost 0 bases, J lost 2 bases, and 4 bases stayed unmatched. The CDR3 has 16 residues. Germline V CDR1 and CDR2: DFQATT, SNEGSKA (reference sequence). Here the CDR3 reads CSARDLSGRAYNEQFF. CDR3 in DNA: TGCAGTGCTAGAGATCTGAGCGGGAGGGCCTACAATGAGCAGTTCTTC.

V gene TRBV19 combines with J gene TRBJ1-1, with unresolved D. Germline CDR1 and CDR2: LNHDA and SQIVND (reference sequence). This CDR3 has 15 residues. Trimming removed 4 bases at V and 3 bases at J, with 15 bases between. This chain's CDR3 is CASSKAGMMDTEAFF. CDR3 DNA sequence: TGTGCCAGTAGTAAGGCAGGAATGATGGACACTGAAGCTTTCTTT.

The V and J genes are TRBV2 and TRBJ1-1; D gene ambiguous. The germline gives CDR1 SNHLY, CDR2 FYNNEI. V gave up 6 bases and J gave up 0 bases, with 11 bases separating them. The CDR3 contains 14 residues. CDR3 sequence (DNA): TGTGCCAGCAGAAAAGAGCGAATGAACACTGAAGCTTTCTTT. It specifies CASRKERMNTEAFF.

The chain links TRBV7-2 to TRBJ1-6; D may be TRBD1 (6 bases). The CDR3 totals 18 residues. Germline V lookup: CDR1 SGHTA, CDR2 FQGNSA. Trimming removed 1 base at V and 7 bases at J, with 20 bases between. For the CDR3, the DNA is TGTGCCAGCAGCTTAGGAGGGGTGCCGGGACAAGAGAATTCACCCCTCCACTTT. Protein sequence: CASSLGGVPGQENSPLHF.

Concerning this clonotype: A junction boundary mismatches the germline segment, possibly from a read error. The chain recombines TRBV7-2 with TRBJ2-5; 7 bases line up with TRBD1. The CDR3 spans 17 residues. Germline CDR1 SGHTA, CDR2 FQGNSA. The CDR3 region has the DNA TGTGCCAGCAGTCGAAAGCGGACAGGTCATATGGCAGAGACCCAATACTTC. It is translated as CASSRKRTGHMAETQYF. The entire variable domain, with the rest obtained from reference TRBV7-2 and TRBJ2-5, is as follows: GAGVSQSPSNKVTEKGKDVELRCDPISGHTALYWYRQSLGQGLEFLIYFQGNSAPDKSGLPSDRFSAERTGGSVSTLTIQRTQQEDSAVYLCASSRKRTGHMAETQYFGPGTRLLVL.

This chain links TRBV7-9 with TRBJ2-2; tentatively, D is TRBD1 or TRBD2 (5 bases each). The length of the CDR3 is 16 residues. Per the germline V gene, CDR1 is SEHNR and CDR2 is FQNEAQ (reference sequence). V lost 4 bases and J lost 4, with 16 bases in between. As DNA, the CDR3 is TGTGCCAGCAGCTCGGCTGCTGGGGCGGGCACCGGGGAGCTGTTTTTT. It yields the protein CASSSAAGAGTGELFF.

This clonotype was picked up many times. This rearrangement joins TRBV7-8 to TRBJ2-1; no clear D. This CDR3 is 18 amino acids long. Germline V CDR1 and CDR2: SGHVS, FQNEAQ. The V end was cut by 5 bases, the J end by 0 bases, with 20 bases between. CDR3 bases: TGTGCCAGCAGCCCACACCCGCCGACGTCGAGCTCCTACAATGAGCAGTTCTTC. Its protein is CASSPHPPTSSSYNEQFF.

This clonotype was recorded at least ten times. The chain combines TRBV9 with TRBJ2-1; perhaps D is TRBD1 or TRBD2 (6 bases each). Germline CDR1 is SGDLS and CDR2 is YYNGEE. The length of the CDR3 is 16 residues. V lost 3 bases and J lost 2, with 15 bases in between. The CDR3: CASSASGARAYNEQFF. CDR3 bases: TGTGCCAGCAGCGCTTCGGGGGCCCGAGCCTACAATGAGCAGTTCTTC.